The TCR beta chain under discussion was sequenced for a study of shared clonotypes between healthy human individuals. Germline V lookup: CDR1 LNHDA, CDR2 SQIVND (reference sequence). Losses at the gene ends were 7 bases for V and 9 bases for J; bases not matched to a gene: 8. The CDR3 contains 14 residues. It was approximately 280 ng DNA, around 30,000 T cell genomes, that went into each replicate PCR of unsorted PBMC. Ten immunoSEQ deep assay plates were used to sequence unsorted PBMC DNA. Sequencing was performed with immunoSEQ multiplex PCR; in TCRdb, only in-frame clones are kept and a portion is missing. The repertoire includes around 530,000 clones, around 81% of them detected once, and more than 10% sits in the top ten.

The chain joins TRBV19 to TRBJ2-1, with 11 bases fitting TRBD1. The sample taken for sequencing was PBMCs. The clonotype originates from a woman aged 35 to 49 in good health. Some clones in this sample may be carry-over from other donors' samples. The DNA for the CDR3 is TGTGCCAGTAAATCCGGGACAGGGGGAATTGAGCAGTTCTTC. Its protein is CASKSGTGGIEQFF.